This T cell receptor (beta chain) appears in the sequencing data of a study of blood T cell repertoires in COVID-19. About the research overall: Sources were T cells, B-cell-depleted T cells, or PBMCs; the material itself was cDNA or gDNA.

Generated by immunoSEQ multiplex PCR, the TCRdb table keeps only in-frame clones and is missing some. The sample has fewer than 250,000 clones; about 90% are singletons. In this sample, this clone turned up once. The CDR3 has 14 amino acids. Germline V CDR1 and CDR2: SEHNR, FQNEAQ (reference sequence). Germline trimming cut 3 bases from V and 6 bases from J; bases unmatched to any gene: 2. The source is a man under 40 who had recovered from COVID-19. V usage is TRBV7-9 and J usage is TRBJ1-6, with 7 bases matching TRBD1. The sample consisted of PBMCs or T cells enriched from blood (not recorded which). The CDR3 nucleotides read TGTGCCAGCAGCTTGGGACAGCTTAATTCACCCCTCCACTTT. It specifies CASSLGQLNSPLHF.